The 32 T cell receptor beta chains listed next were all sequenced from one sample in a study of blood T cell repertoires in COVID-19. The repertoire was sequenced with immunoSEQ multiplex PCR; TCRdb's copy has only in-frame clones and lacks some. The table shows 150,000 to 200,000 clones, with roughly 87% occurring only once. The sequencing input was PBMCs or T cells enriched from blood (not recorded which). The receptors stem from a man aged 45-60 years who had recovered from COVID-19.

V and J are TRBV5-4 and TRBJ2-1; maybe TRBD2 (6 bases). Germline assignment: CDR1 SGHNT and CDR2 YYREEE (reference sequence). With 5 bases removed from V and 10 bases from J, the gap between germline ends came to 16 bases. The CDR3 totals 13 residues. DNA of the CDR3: TGTGCCAGCAGGTATGCACCGGGACTGGAGCAGTTCTTC. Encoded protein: CASRYAPGLEQFF.

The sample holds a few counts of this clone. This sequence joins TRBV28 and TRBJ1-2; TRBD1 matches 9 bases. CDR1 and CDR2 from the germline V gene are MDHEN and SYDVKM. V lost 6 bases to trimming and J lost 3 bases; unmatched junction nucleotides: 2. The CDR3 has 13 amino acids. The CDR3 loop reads CASRGQGYYGYTF. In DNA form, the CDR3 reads TGTGCCAGCAGGGGACAGGGCTACTATGGCTACACCTTC.

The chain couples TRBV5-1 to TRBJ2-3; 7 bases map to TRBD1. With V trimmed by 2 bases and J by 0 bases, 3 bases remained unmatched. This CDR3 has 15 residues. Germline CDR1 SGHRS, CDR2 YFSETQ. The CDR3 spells CASSLTGASTDTQYF. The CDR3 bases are TGCGCCAGCAGCTTAACAGGGGCTAGCACAGATACGCAGTATTTT.

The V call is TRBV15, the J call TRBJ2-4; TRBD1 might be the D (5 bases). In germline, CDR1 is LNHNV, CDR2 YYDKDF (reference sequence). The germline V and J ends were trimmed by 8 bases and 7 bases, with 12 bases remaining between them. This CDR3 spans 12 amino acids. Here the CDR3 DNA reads TGTGCCACCGCAGGGAATAGGAACATTCAGTACTTC. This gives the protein CATAGNRNIQYF. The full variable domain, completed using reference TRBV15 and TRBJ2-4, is DAMVIQNPRYQVTQFGKPVTLSCSQTLNHNVMYWYQQKSSQAPKLLFHYYDKDFNNEADTPDNFQSRRPNTSFCFLDIRSPGLGDTAMYLCATAGNRNIQYFGAGTRLSVL.

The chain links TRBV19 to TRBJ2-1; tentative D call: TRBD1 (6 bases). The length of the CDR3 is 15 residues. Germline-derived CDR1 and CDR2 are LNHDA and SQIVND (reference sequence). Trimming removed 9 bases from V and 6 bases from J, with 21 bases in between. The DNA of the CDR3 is TGTGCCAGCCAGAGACGGACAGCCCCTCGCAATGAGCAGTTCTTC. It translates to CASQRRTAPRNEQFF. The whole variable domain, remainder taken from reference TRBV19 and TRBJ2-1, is DGGITQSPKYLFRKEGQNVTLSCEQNLNHDAMYWYRQDPGQGLRLIYYSQIVNDFQKGDIAEGYSVSREKKESFPLTVTSAQKNPTAFYLCASQRRTAPRNEQFFGPGTRLTVL.

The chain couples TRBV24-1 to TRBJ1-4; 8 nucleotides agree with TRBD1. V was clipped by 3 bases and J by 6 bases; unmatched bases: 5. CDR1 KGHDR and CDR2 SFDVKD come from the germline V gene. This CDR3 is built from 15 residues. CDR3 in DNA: TGTGCCACCAGTGATGGACAGGGAATAGATGAAAAACTGTTTTTT. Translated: CATSDGQGIDEKLFF.

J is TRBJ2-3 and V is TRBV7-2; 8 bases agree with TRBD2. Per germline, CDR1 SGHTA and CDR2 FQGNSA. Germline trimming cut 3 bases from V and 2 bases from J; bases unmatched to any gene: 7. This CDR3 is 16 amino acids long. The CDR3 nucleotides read TGTGCCAGCAGCTTGTTAGGCGGGGGGTCCACAGATACGCAGTATTTT. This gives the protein CASSLLGGGSTDTQYF.

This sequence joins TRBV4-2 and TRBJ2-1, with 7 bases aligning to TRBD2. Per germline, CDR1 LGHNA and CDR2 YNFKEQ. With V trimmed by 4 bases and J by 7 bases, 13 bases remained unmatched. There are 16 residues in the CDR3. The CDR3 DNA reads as TGTGCCAGCAGCCCCTCCCCTAGCGGCGAGGCGAATGAGCAGTTCTTC. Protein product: CASSPSPSGEANEQFF.

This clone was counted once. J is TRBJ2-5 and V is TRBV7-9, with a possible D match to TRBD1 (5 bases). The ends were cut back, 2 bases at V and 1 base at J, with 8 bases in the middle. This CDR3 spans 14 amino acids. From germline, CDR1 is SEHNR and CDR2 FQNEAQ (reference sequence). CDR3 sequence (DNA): TGTGCCAGCAGCTTACCAGGGTCCCAAGAGACCCAGTACTTC. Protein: CASSLPGSQETQYF.

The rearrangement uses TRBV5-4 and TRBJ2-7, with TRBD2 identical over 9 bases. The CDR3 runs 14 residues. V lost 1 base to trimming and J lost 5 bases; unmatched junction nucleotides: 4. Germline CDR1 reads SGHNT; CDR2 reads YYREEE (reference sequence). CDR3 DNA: TGTGCCAGCAGCTTGCAAGCGGGGGGTAACGAGCAGTACTTC. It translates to CASSLQAGGNEQYF. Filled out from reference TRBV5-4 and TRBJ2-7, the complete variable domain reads ETGVTQSPTHLIKTRGQQVTLRCSSQSGHNTVSWYQQALGQGPQFIFQYYREEENGRGNFPPRFSGLQFPNYSSELNVNALELDDSALYLCASSLQAGGNEQYFGPGTRLTVT.

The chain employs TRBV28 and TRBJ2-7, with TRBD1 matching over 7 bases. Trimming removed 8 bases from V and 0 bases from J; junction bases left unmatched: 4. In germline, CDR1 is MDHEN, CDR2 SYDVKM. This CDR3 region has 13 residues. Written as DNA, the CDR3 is TGTGCCAGCCGGACAGGCCACTCCTACGAGCAGTACTTC. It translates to CASRTGHSYEQYF.

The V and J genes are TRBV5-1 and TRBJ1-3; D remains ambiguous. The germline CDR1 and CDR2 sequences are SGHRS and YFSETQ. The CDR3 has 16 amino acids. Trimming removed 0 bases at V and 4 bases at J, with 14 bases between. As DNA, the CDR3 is TGCGCCAGCAGCTTGGCCTCATCTATTTCGGGAAACACCATATATTTT. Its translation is CASSLASSISGNTIYF.

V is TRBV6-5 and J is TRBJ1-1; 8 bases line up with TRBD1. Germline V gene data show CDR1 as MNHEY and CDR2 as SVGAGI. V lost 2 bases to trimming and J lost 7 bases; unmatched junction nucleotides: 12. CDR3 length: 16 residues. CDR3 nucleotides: TGTGCCAGCAGTTACCTCAAAGGACAGGGACTTAATGAAGCTTTCTTT. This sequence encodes CASSYLKGQGLNEAFF.

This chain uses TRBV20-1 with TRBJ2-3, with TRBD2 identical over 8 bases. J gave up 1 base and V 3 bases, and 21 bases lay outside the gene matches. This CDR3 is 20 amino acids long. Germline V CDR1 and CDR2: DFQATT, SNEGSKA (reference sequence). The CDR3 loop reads CSASSPPGAGDVAGTDTQYF. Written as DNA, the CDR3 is TGCAGTGCTAGTAGTCCCCCGGGAGCGGGGGACGTGGCAGGCACAGATACGCAGTATTTT.

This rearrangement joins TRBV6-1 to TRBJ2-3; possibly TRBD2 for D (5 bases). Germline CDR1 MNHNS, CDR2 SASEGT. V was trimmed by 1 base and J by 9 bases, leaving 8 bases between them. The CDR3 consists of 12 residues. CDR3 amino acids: CASSEVRETQYF. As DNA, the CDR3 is TGTGCCAGCAGTGAAGTTAGGGAGACGCAGTATTTT.

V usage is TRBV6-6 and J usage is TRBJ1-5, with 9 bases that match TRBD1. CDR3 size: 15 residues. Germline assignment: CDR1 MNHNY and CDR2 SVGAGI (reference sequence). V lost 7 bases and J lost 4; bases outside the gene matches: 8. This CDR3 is CASTAGTGRNQPQHF. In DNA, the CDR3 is TGTGCCAGCACCGCCGGGACAGGGCGAAATCAGCCCCAGCATTTT.

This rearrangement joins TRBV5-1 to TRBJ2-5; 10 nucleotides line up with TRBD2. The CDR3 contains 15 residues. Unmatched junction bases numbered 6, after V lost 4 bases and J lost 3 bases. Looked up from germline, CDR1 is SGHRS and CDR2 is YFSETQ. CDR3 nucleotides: TGCGCCAGCAGCCGGTCAGGACTAGCGGAAGAGACCCAGTACTTC. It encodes CASSRSGLAEETQYF.

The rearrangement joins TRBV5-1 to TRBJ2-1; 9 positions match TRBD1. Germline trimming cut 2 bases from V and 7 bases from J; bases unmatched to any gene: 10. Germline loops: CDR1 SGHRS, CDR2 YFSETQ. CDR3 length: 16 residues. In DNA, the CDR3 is TGCGCCAGCAGCTTTATGCTCCGACAGGGGGATAATGAGCAGTTCTTC. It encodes CASSFMLRQGDNEQFF. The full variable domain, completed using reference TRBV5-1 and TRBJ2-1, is KAGVTQTPRYLIKTRGQQVTLSCSPISGHRSVSWYQQTPGQGLQFLFEYFSETQRNKGNFPGRFSGRQFSNSRSEMNVSTLELGDSALYLCASSFMLRQGDNEQFFGPGTRLTVL.

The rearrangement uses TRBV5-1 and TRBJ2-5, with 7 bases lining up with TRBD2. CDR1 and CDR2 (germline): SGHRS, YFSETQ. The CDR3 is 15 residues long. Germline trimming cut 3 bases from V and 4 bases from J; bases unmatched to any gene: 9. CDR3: CASSSPERERETQYF. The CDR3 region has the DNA TGCGCCAGCAGCTCCCCCGAGCGGGAACGAGAGACCCAGTACTTC.

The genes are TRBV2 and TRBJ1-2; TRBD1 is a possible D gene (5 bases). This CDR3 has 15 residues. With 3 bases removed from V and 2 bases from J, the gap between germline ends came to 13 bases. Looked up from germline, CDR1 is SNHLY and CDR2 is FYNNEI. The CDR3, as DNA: TGTGCCAGCAGTGACCCGGCAGGGAAGAACTATGGCTACACCTTC. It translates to CASSDPAGKNYGYTF.

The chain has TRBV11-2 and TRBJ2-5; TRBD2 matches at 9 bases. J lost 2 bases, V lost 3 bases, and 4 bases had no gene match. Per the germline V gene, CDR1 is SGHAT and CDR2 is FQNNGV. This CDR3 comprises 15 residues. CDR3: CASSFLAGPQETQYF. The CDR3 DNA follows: TGTGCCAGCAGCTTTCTAGCGGGACCTCAAGAGACCCAGTACTTC.

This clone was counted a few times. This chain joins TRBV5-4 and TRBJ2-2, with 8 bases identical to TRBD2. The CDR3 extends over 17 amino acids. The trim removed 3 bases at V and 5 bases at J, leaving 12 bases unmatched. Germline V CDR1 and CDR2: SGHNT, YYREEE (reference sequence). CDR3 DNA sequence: TGTGCCAGCAGCTCGGGGGGACCGGGACTAGTAACCGGGGAGCTGTTTTTT. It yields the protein CASSSGGPGLVTGELFF.

The CDR3 DNA follows: TGTGCCAGCAGTACCCATGGGGGGGCCGGTGAAAAACTGTTTTTT. Translation gives CASSTHGGAGEKLFF. The chain is built from TRBV28 and TRBJ1-4; D possibly corresponds to TRBD1 (6 bases). With 5 bases removed from V and 7 bases from J, the gap between germline ends came to 17 bases. Germline V CDR1 and CDR2: MDHEN, SYDVKM. The CDR3 has 15 residues.

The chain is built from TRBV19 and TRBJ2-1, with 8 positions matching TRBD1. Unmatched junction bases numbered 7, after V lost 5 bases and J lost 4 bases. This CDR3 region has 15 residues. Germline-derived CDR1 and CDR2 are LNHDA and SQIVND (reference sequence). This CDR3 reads CASSHPRDRYNEQFF. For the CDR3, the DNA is TGTGCCAGTAGTCACCCCCGGGACAGGTACAATGAGCAGTTCTTC.

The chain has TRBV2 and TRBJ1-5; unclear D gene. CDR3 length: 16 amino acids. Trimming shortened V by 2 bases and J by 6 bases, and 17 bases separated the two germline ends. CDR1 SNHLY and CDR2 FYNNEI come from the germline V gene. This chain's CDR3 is CASSEFTVGSAQPQHF. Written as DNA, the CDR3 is TGTGCCAGCAGTGAATTCACAGTAGGATCCGCTCAGCCCCAGCATTTT.

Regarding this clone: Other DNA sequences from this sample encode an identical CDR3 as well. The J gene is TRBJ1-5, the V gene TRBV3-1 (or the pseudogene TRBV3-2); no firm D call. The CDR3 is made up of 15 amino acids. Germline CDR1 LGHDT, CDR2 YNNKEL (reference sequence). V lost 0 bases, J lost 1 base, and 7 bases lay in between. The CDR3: CASSQDSRSNQPQHF. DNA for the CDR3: TGTGCCAGCAGCCAAGATTCCAGGAGCAATCAGCCCCAGCATTTT.

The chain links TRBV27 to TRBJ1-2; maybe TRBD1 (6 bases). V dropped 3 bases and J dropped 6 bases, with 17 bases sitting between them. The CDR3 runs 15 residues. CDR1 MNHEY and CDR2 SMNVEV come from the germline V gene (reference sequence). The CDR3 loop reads CASSFMGAERDGYTF. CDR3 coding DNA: TGTGCCAGCAGTTTCATGGGGGCTGAAAGGGATGGCTACACCTTC.

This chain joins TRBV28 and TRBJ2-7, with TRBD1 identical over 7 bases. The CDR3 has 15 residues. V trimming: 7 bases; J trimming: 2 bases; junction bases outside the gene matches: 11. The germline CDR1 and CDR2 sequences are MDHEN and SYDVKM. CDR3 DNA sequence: TGTGCCAGCACCGAGGACAGGAAAGGTACCTACGAGCAGTACTTC. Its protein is CASTEDRKGTYEQYF.

The CDR3 loop reads CASSQGVAGTEAFF. The CDR3 DNA follows: TGTGCCAGCAGCCAAGGGGTAGCCGGGACTGAAGCTTTCTTT. The chain has TRBV14 and TRBJ1-1; D uncertain. The CDR3 totals 14 residues. Germline V gene lookup returns CDR1 SGHDN and CDR2 FVKESK. Trimming pared 1 base from V and 5 bases from J, leaving 11 bases between.

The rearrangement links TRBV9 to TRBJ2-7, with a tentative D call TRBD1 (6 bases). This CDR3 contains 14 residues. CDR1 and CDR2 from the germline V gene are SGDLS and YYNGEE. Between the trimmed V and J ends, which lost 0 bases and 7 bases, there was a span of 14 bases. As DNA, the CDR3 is TGTGCCAGCAGCGTAGGGCCCAGGGGTGGGGAGCAGTACTTC. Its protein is CASSVGPRGGEQYF.

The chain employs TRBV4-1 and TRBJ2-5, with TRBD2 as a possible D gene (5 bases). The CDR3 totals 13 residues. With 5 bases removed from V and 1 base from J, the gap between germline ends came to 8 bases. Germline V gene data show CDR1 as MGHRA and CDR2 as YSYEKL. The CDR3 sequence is CASSTEGQETQYF. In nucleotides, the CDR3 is TGCGCCAGCAGCACCGAGGGCCAAGAGACCCAGTACTTC.

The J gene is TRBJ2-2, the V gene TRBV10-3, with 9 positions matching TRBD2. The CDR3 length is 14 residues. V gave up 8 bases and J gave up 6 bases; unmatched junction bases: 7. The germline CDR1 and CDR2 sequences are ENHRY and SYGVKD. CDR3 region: CAIGPAGGPGELFF. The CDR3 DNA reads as TGTGCCATCGGTCCAGCGGGAGGCCCCGGGGAGCTGTTTTTT.